The 26 T cell receptor beta chains listed next were all sequenced from one sample in a study of siplizumab effects on memory and regulatory T cells. The table came from immunoSEQ multiplex PCR; TCRdb's copy has only in-frame clones and leaves some out. The table shows some 100,000 clones, with 92% occurring only once. The sequenced sample consisted of Tregs sorted from blood. Receptors were obtained from a human donor in good health.

In DNA, the CDR3 is TGTGCCAGCTCACCCGGAAGAGCCGGGACGGGGGTTTTCGAGCAGTACTTC. The encoded protein is CASSPGRAGTGVFEQYF. This rearrangement joins TRBV18 to TRBJ2-7; a weak D match, TRBD2 (6 bases). CDR1 is KGHSH and CDR2 is LQKENI in the germline V gene. Trimming took off 3 bases at V and 6 bases at J, with 24 bases between the two ends. This CDR3 is built from 17 residues.

This clone has just one count. In DNA, the CDR3 is TGTGCCAGCAGTTACTCGAATCCCAGAACCTACGAGCAGTACTTC. As protein: CASSYSNPRTYEQYF. The chain uses TRBV6-6 and TRBJ2-7, with D unclear. Per the germline V gene, CDR1 is MNHNY and CDR2 is SVGAGI (reference sequence). The CDR3 is 15 residues long. Trimming took off 0 bases at V and 2 bases at J, with 11 bases between the two ends.

J is TRBJ1-1 and V is TRBV6-1; perhaps TRBD1 as D (6 bases). Per germline, CDR1 MNHNS and CDR2 SASEGT. The CDR3 loop spans 15 amino acids. With 3 bases removed from V and 5 bases from J, the gap between germline ends came to 16 bases. CDR3 sequence reads: CASSEGGRGRTEAFF. DNA of the CDR3: TGTGCCAGCAGTGAGGGGGGTAGGGGGAGGACTGAAGCTTTCTTT.

This chain uses TRBV6-5 with TRBJ2-1; a weak D match, TRBD1 (7 bases). The CDR3 is 14 amino acids. The V gene's germline CDR1 is MNHEY and CDR2 SVGAGI. V was clipped by 7 bases and J by 9 bases, with 19 bases between them. DNA for the CDR3: TGTGCCAGCACCGCGCAGGGGGGAACGGGTGAGCAGTTCTTC. Translation gives CASTAQGGTGEQFF.

V and J are TRBV10-3 and TRBJ2-1; the D is unclear. The CDR3 spans 13 residues. Trimming removed 3 bases at V and 9 bases at J, with 12 bases between. CDR1 and CDR2 from the germline V gene are ENHRY and SYGVKD. CDR3 coding DNA: TGTGCCATCAGTGATTTGGGGTATGTTGAGCAGTTCTTC. Protein sequence: CAISDLGYVEQFF.

The chain recombines TRBV20-1 with TRBJ2-7; tentatively, D is TRBD1 (6 bases). In germline, CDR1 is DFQATT, CDR2 SNEGSKA (reference sequence). The germline V and J ends were trimmed by 3 bases and 6 bases, with 9 bases remaining between them. The CDR3 has 11 amino acids. The CDR3 protein is CSASPGVEQYF. Here the CDR3 DNA reads TGCAGTGCTAGCCCAGGGGTCGAGCAGTACTTC.

There are many counts of this clone. The chain joins TRBV6-1 to TRBJ1-6, with 10 bases aligning to TRBD1. The length of the CDR3 is 15 residues. CDR1 MNHNS and CDR2 SASEGT come from the germline V gene. With V trimmed by 4 bases and J by 3 bases, 0 bases remained unmatched. The CDR3 DNA is TGTGCCAGCAGTGGGACAGGGGGCTATAATTCACCCCTCCACTTT. This translates into CASSGTGGYNSPLHF.

The chain recombines TRBV2 with TRBJ1-5; tentative D call: TRBD1 (5 bases). CDR1 is SNHLY and CDR2 is FYNNEI in the germline V gene. V was shortened by 3 bases and J by 7 bases, with 10 bases between the two germline ends. This CDR3 spans 13 amino acids. CDR3 sequence: CASSDRARQPQHF. The CDR3 DNA sequence: TGTGCCAGCAGTGACAGGGCAAGACAGCCCCAGCATTTT. The full variable domain, in which reference TRBV2 and TRBJ1-5 provide the parts outside the CDR3, is EPEVTQTPSHQVTQMGQEVILRCVPISNHLYFYWYRQILGQKVEFLVSFYNNEISEKSEIFDDQFSVERPDGSNFTLKIRSTKLEDSAMYFCASSDRARQPQHFGDGTRLSIL.

The V gene is TRBV6-5, the J gene TRBJ1-2; D is undetermined. V was clipped by 4 bases and J by 0 bases, with 15 bases between them. Per germline, CDR1 MNHEY and CDR2 SVGAGI. The CDR3 loop spans 16 amino acids. CDR3 bases: TGTGCCAGCAGTTTTGGCGGATTCAGAACTAACTATGGCTACACCTTC. Its translation is CASSFGGFRTNYGYTF.

The chain has TRBV4-1 and TRBJ2-3; D call uncertain. This CDR3 comprises 15 residues. The V gene's germline CDR1 is MGHRA and CDR2 YSYEKL. V was pared by 3 bases and J by 4 bases, with 14 bases between. The CDR3 spells CASSQGHSYPDTQYF. Written as DNA, the CDR3 is TGCGCCAGCAGCCAGGGCCACTCTTATCCAGATACGCAGTATTTT.

The rearrangement joins TRBV4-2 to TRBJ2-1, with TRBD2 identical over 8 bases. J gave up 0 bases and V 0 bases, and 10 bases lay outside the gene matches. The germline V gene has CDR1 LGHNA and CDR2 YNFKEQ. The CDR3 length is 19 residues. The CDR3 here is CASSQELGSGESSYNEQFF. DNA for the CDR3: TGTGCCAGCAGCCAAGAGCTGGGTAGCGGGGAGAGCTCCTACAATGAGCAGTTCTTC.

CDR3 nucleotides: TGTGCCAGCAGAAGGACAGGGGGTAGCAATCAGCCCCAGCATTTT. Its protein is CASRRTGGSNQPQHF. J is TRBJ1-5 and V is TRBV6-6, with 10 bases lining up with TRBD1. There are 15 residues in the CDR3. Germline assignment: CDR1 MNHNY and CDR2 SVGAGI (reference sequence). V gave up 6 bases and J gave up 0 bases; unmatched junction bases: 2.

The J gene is TRBJ1-2, the V gene TRBV27, with D unresolved. CDR3 length: 13 amino acids. Germline V gives CDR1 MNHEY, CDR2 SMNVEV (reference sequence). V dropped 9 bases and J dropped 5 bases, with 16 bases sitting between them. The chain's CDR3 is CASPQDSKYGYTF. CDR3 in DNA: TGTGCCAGTCCCCAGGACTCAAAATATGGCTACACCTTC.

The chain recombines TRBV5-1 with TRBJ1-2; D call uncertain. The germline V and J ends were trimmed by 4 bases and 3 bases, with 10 bases remaining between them. CDR3 length: 13 residues. Germline-derived CDR1 and CDR2 are SGHRS and YFSETQ. The CDR3: CASSLTTDYGYTF. CDR3 coding DNA: TGCGCCAGCAGCCTTACTACAGACTATGGCTACACCTTC. Together with reference TRBV5-1 and TRBJ1-2, the CDR3 gives the full variable domain: KAGVTQTPRYLIKTRGQQVTLSCSPISGHRSVSWYQQTPGQGLQFLFEYFSETQRNKGNFPGRFSGRQFSNSRSEMNVSTLELGDSALYLCASSLTTDYGYTFGSGTRLTVV.

A single count supports this clone. The chain has TRBV2 and TRBJ1-5, with 7 bases fitting TRBD1. CDR3 length equals 15 residues. The V gene end was trimmed by 6 bases and the J gene end by 2 bases; junction bases not matched to a gene: 7. In germline, CDR1 is SNHLY, CDR2 FYNNEI. DNA of the CDR3: TGTGCCAGCAGGGCAGGGGGGGAAGGCAATCAGCCCCAGCATTTT. It encodes CASRAGGEGNQPQHF.

This clone was found once. The rearrangement uses TRBV7-2 and TRBJ2-7; 7 bases align to TRBD1. CDR1 is SGHTA and CDR2 is FQGNSA in the germline V gene. The V segment lost 5 bases and the J segment 0 bases; nucleotides outside the gene matches: 7. The CDR3 sequence is 15 residues long. The CDR3 sequence is CASSRDSQSSYEQYF. CDR3 DNA sequence: TGTGCCAGCAGCCGGGACAGCCAGAGCTCCTACGAGCAGTACTTC.

J is TRBJ1-5 and V is TRBV5-4, with D tentatively TRBD1 (5 bases). Trimming stripped 3 bases from V and 4 bases from J, with 8 bases between. Germline loops: CDR1 SGHNT, CDR2 YYREEE (reference sequence). There are 13 residues in the CDR3. CDR3 region: CASSSGFNQPQHF. The CDR3 coding sequence is TGTGCCAGCAGCTCAGGGTTTAATCAGCCCCAGCATTTT.

The chain carries TRBV12-5 and TRBJ2-3; a weak D match, TRBD1 (5 bases). CDR1 is LGHNT and CDR2 is FRNRAP in the germline V gene. CDR3 size: 15 residues. V was shortened by 6 bases and J by 1 base, with 14 bases between the two germline ends. The CDR3 DNA reads as TGTGCTAGTGGCCCCCCAGGGAAGGGCACAGATACGCAGTATTTT. It codes for CASGPPGKGTDTQYF.

The DNA for the CDR3 is TGTGCCACCAGCCCCTCGGGGCGACTAGCGGGACCCCCAGATACGCAGTATTTT. The encoded protein is CATSPSGRLAGPPDTQYF. The chain joins TRBV15 to TRBJ2-3; 11 bases align to TRBD2. The CDR3 length is 18 residues. V lost 5 bases, J lost 4 bases, and 14 bases stayed unmatched. CDR1 is LNHNV and CDR2 is YYDKDF in the germline V gene (reference sequence).

The rearrangement joins TRBV7-8 to TRBJ2-3; possibly TRBD1 or TRBD2 for D (6 bases each). The CDR3 is 15 amino acids. CDR1 is SGHVS, CDR2 FQNEAQ, per germline. V was clipped by 1 base and J by 5 bases, with 13 bases between them. CDR3 nucleotide sequence: TGTGCCAGCAGCTTAGGTGGGGGGCTCAAAGATACGCAGTATTTT. Protein: CASSLGGGLKDTQYF. The full variable domain, with the rest looked up from reference TRBV7-8 and TRBJ2-3, is GAGVSQSPRYKVAKRGQDVALRCDPISGHVSLFWYQQALGQGPEFLTYFQNEAQLDKSGLPSDRFFAERPEGSVSTLKIQRTQQEDSAVYLCASSLGGGLKDTQYFGPGTRLTVL.

The rearrangement uses TRBV7-3 and TRBJ2-7, with D uncertain. CDR1 is SGHTA, CDR2 FQGTGA, per germline. CDR3 size: 12 residues. V was cut by 1 base and J by 4 bases, with 5 bases left in between. DNA for the CDR3: TGTGCCAGCAGCTTAAGCGGATACGAGCAGTACTTC. Amino acids: CASSLSGYEQYF.

The chain is built from TRBV29-1 and TRBJ1-5, with TRBD1 as a possible D gene (6 bases). CDR1 is SQVTM and CDR2 is ANQGSEA in the germline V gene. The ends were cut back, 8 bases at V and 0 bases at J, with 23 bases in the middle. The CDR3 is 17 residues long. CDR3 in amino acids: CSPPQVGHGHSNQPQHF. DNA for the CDR3: TGCAGCCCACCACAAGTGGGACACGGGCATAGCAATCAGCCCCAGCATTTT.

V gene TRBV10-3 combines with J gene TRBJ1-2, with D uncertain. The CDR3 runs to 14 residues. Germline V gene sequence: CDR1 ENHRY, CDR2 SYGVKD. Trimming stripped 5 bases from V and 4 bases from J, with 14 bases between. The CDR3 coding sequence is TGTGCCATCAGTAGTTCCCGGGCCGTCTATGGCTACACCTTC. Protein product: CAISSSRAVYGYTF.

In DNA, the CDR3 is TGTGCCAGCAGGAAGGGTAGTAGCGGGAGTGTTGTTCAAGAGACCCAGTACTTC. As protein: CASRKGSSGSVVQETQYF. The gene calls are TRBV2 and TRBJ2-5, with 9 bases lining up with TRBD2. Germline CDR1 and CDR2: SNHLY and FYNNEI. This CDR3 is 18 amino acids long. The ends lost 6 bases at V and 2 bases at J; junction bases unmatched: 16. The whole variable domain, filled in from reference TRBV2 and TRBJ2-5, reads EPEVTQTPSHQVTQMGQEVILRCVPISNHLYFYWYRQILGQKVEFLVSFYNNEISEKSEIFDDQFSVERPDGSNFTLKIRSTKLEDSAMYFCASRKGSSGSVVQETQYFGPGTRLLVL.

In DNA, the CDR3 is TGTGCCAGCAGCGAGACGGGCTCCTATAATTCACCCCTCCACTTT. Encoded protein: CASSETGSYNSPLHF. The V call is TRBV9, the J call TRBJ1-6; D is unresolved. Trimming removed 3 bases from V and 0 bases from J, with 7 bases in between. From germline, CDR1 is SGDLS and CDR2 YYNGEE. This CDR3 has 15 amino acids.

This chain links TRBV18 with TRBJ2-5, with D perhaps matching TRBD2 (5 bases). Per germline, CDR1 KGHSH and CDR2 LQKENI. V gave up 0 bases and J gave up 4 bases, with 9 bases separating them. The CDR3 covers 14 residues. This CDR3 reads CASSPPASRETQYF. The CDR3 DNA reads as TGTGCCAGCTCACCACCGGCTAGCAGAGAGACCCAGTACTTC. Full variable domain (outside the CDR3, taken from reference TRBV18 and TRBJ2-5): NAGVMQNPRHLVRRRGQEARLRCSPMKGHSHVYWYRQLPEEGLKFMVYLQKENIIDESGMPKERFSAEFPKEGPSILRIQQVVRGDSAAYFCASSPPASRETQYFGPGTRLLVL.